The source of this T cell receptor (beta chain) is a study of blood T cell repertoires in COVID-19. Overall study: The United States, Italy and Spain supplied acute and convalescent COVID-19 samples.

This CDR3 has 14 residues. Germline lookup yields CDR1 LGHNA and CDR2 YSLEER. Trimming removed 4 bases from V and 4 bases from J; junction bases left unmatched: 6. The authors' processing: Reference gene primer amplification yielded estimated nucleated cell counts. TCRdb keeps only in-frame clones here, not all; method: immunoSEQ multiplex PCR. Clonal size and the V and J genes are those of that table, whereas D and trimming came from the DNA. This sample has 250,000 to 300,000 clones, with about four fifths found just once. Cohorts were determined from participant-reported clinical history. For recovered donors of Cohort 3, there were two negative PCRs, clearance, or symptom resolution.

The sequence derives from a man over 45 who had recovered from COVID-19. The sample consisted of PBMCs or T cells enriched from blood (not recorded which). The chain carries TRBV4-3 and TRBJ2-5, with 7 bases fitting TRBD1. Written as DNA, the CDR3 is TGCGCCAGCAGCCGCAACGACAGGGTAGAGACCCAGTACTTC. Protein product: CASSRNDRVETQYF.